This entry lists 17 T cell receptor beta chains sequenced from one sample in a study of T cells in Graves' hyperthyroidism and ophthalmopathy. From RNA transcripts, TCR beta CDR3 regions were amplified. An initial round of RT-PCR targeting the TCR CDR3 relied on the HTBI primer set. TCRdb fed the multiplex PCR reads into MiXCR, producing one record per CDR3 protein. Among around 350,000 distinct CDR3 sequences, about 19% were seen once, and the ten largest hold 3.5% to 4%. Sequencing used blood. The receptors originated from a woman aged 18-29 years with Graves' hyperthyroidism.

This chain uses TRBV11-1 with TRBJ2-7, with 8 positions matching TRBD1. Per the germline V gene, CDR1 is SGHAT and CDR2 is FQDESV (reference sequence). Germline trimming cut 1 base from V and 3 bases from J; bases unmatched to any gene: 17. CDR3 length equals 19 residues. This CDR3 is CASSLGRIDIAGGDYEQYF. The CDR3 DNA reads TGTGCCAGCAGCTTAGGACGAATTGATATCGCAGGGGGCGACTACGAGCAGTACTTC.

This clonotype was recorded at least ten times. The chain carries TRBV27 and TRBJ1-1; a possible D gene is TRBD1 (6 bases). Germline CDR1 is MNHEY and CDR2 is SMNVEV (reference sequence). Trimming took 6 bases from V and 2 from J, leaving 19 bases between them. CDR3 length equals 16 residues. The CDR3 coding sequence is TGTGCCAGCAGCAGCCAACTACAGGGACTAAACACTGAAGCTTTCTTT. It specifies CASSSQLQGLNTEAFF.

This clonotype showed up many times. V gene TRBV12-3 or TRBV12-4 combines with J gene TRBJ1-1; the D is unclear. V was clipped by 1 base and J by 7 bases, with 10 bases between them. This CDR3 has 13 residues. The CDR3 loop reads CASSLEGDLEAFF. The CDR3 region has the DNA TGTGCCAGCAGTTTAGAGGGAGACCTTGAAGCTTTCTTT.

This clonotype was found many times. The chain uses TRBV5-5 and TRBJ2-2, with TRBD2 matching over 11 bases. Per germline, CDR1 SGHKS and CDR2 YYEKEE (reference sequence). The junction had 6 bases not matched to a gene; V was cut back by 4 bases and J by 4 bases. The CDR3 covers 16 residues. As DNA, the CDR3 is TGTGCCAGCAGCGGGGGAACTAGCGGGGGCACCGGGGAGCTGTTTTTT. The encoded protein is CASSGGTSGGTGELFF. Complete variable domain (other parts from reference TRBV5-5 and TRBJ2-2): DAGVTQSPTHLIKTRGQQVTLRCSPISGHKSVSWYQQVLGQGPQFIFQYYEKEERGRGNFPDRFSARQFPNYSSELNVNALLLGDSALYLCASSGGTSGGTGELFFGEGSRLTVL.

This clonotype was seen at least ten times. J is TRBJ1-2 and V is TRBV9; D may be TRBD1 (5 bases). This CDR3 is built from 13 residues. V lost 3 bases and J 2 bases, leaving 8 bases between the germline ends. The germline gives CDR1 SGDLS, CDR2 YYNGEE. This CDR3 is CASSGGSNYGYTF. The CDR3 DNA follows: TGTGCCAGCAGCGGGGGGTCAAACTATGGCTACACCTTC. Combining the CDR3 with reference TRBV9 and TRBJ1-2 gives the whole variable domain DSGVTQTPKHLITATGQRVTLRCSPRSGDLSVYWYQQSLDQGLQFLIQYYNGEERAKGNILERFSAQQFPDLHSELNLSSLELGDSALYFCASSGGSNYGYTFGSGTRLTVV.

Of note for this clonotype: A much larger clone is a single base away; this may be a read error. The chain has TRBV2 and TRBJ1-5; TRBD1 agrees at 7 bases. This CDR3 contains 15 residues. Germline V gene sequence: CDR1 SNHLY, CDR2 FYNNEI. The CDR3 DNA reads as TGTGCCATCAGTCTACACCAGACAGGGAATCAGCCCCAGCATTTT. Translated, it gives CAISLHQTGNQPQHF.

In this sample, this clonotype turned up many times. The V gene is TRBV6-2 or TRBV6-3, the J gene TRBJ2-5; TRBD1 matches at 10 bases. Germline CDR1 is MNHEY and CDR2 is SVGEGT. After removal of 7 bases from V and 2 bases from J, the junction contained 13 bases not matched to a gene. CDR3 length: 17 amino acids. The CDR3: CASTPGQGRALQETQYF. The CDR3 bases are TGTGCCAGCACTCCGGGACAGGGGCGCGCCCTGCAAGAGACCCAGTACTTC.

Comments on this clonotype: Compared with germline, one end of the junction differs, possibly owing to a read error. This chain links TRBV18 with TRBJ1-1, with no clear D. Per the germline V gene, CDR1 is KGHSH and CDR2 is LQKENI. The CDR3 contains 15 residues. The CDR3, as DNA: TGTGCCAGCTCACCACGTGGGGTCCTGAACACTGATGCTTTCTTT. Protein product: CASSPRGVLNTDAFF.

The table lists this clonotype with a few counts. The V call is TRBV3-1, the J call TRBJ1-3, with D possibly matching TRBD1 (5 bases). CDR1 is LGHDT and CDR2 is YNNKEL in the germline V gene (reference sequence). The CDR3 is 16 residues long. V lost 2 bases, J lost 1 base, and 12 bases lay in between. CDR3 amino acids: CASSQRGGFSGNTIYF. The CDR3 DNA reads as TGTGCCAGCAGCCAACGGGGCGGTTTTTCTGGAAACACCATATATTTT.

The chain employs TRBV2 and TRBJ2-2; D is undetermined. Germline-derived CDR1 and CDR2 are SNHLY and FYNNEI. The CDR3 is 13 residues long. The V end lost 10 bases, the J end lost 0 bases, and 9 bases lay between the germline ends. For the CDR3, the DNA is TGTGCCACCCAACCTCCGAACACCGGGGAGCTGTTTTTT. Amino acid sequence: CATQPPNTGELFF.

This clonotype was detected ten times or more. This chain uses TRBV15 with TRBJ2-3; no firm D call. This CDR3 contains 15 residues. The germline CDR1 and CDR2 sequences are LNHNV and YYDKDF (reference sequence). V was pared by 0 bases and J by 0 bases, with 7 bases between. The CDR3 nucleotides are TGTGCCACCAGCAGAGATCGACCTAGCACAGATACGCAGTATTTT. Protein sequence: CATSRDRPSTDTQYF.

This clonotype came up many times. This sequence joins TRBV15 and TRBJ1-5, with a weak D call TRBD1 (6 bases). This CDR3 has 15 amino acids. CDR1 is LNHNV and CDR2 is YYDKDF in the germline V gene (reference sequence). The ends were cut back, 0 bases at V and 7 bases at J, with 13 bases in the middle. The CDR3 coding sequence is TGTGCCACCAGCAGAGATGGGGGCCTGGCGCAGCCCCAGCATTTT. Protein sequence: CATSRDGGLAQPQHF.

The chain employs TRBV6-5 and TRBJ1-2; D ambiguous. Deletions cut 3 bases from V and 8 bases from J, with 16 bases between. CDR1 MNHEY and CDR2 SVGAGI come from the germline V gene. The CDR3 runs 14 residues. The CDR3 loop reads CASSYNAGLRGYTF. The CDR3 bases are TGTGCCAGCAGTTATAACGCGGGTCTGAGGGGCTACACCTTC.

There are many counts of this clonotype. The CDR3 coding sequence is TGTGCCAGCAGTGAATATTCAGGACAGGACACAGATACGCAGTATTTT. It translates to CASSEYSGQDTDTQYF. The rearrangement joins TRBV25-1 to TRBJ2-3; 7 bases are a match to TRBD1. The CDR3 has 16 amino acids. V was clipped by 0 bases and J by 2 bases; unmatched bases: 5. Germline CDR1 is MGHDK and CDR2 is SYGVNS.

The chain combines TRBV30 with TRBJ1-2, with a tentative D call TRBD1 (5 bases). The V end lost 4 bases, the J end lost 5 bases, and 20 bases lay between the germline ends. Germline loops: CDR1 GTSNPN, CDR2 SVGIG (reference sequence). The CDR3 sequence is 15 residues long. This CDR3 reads CAWKNPQGLWYGYTF. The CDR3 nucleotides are TGTGCCTGGAAAAACCCGCAGGGATTGTGGTATGGCTACACCTTC.

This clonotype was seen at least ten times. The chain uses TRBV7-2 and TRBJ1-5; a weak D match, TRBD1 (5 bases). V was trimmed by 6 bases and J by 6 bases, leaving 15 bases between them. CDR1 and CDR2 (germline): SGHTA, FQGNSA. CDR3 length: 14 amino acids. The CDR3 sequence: CASSSQGGGQPQHF. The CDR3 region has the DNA TGTGCCAGCAGTTCGCAGGGAGGAGGTCAGCCCCAGCATTTT.

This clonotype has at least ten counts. The CDR3 spells CASSTGTGGASNQPQHF. CDR3 nucleotide sequence: TGTGCCAGCAGCACCGGGACAGGGGGCGCAAGCAATCAGCCCCAGCATTTT. This chain links TRBV7-6 with TRBJ1-5; 12 bases agree with TRBD1. CDR1 and CDR2 from the germline V gene are SGHVS and FNYEAQ. V shed 5 bases and J 1 base; nucleotides not matched to a gene: 6. This CDR3 has 17 residues. The complete variable domain, with remaining parts taken from reference TRBV7-6 and TRBJ1-5, reads GAGVSQSPRYKVTKRGQDVALRCDPISGHVSLYWYRQALGQGPEFLTYFNYEAQQDKSGLPNDRFSAERPEGSISTLTIQRTEQRDSAMYRCASSTGTGGASNQPQHFGDGTRLSIL.